Below, 12 T cell receptor beta chains from the same sample are listed, as sequenced in a study of follicular helper T cells after annual influenza vaccination. Time point denoted: 2015-2016 season, pre-vaccination. Repertoires were generated with immunoSEQ multiplex PCR, while TCRdb's copy carries only in-frame clones and drops some. The sample has approximately 9,000 clones; 70% to 90% are singletons. Sequencing used CXCR5+ CD38- circulating T follicular helper cells from blood, obtained on the day of influenza vaccination. The subset was: circulating Tfh, non-naive CD4+CXCR5+PD-1+ (ICOS+CD38+ or ICOS-CD38-). These receptors were obtained from an adult who received the influenza vaccine.

The rearrangement uses TRBV6-5 and TRBJ2-3; TRBD1 might be the D (6 bases). The CDR3 is made up of 14 amino acids. Germline V gives CDR1 MNHEY, CDR2 SVGAGI. Between the trimmed V and J ends, which lost 7 bases and 3 bases, there was a span of 14 bases. Here the CDR3 DNA reads TGTGCCAGCAATTCCGGGACATGGACAGATACGCAGTATTTT. This gives the protein CASNSGTWTDTQYF.

This clone has just one count. The V call is TRBV7-2, the J call TRBJ1-2; D not resolved. The germline V gene encodes CDR1 SGHTA and CDR2 FQGNSA. V shed 1 base and J shed 8 bases, with 14 bases lying between them. This CDR3 has 14 residues. CDR3 sequence reads: CASSLEGTNGGYTF. The CDR3 nucleotides are TGTGCCAGCAGCTTAGAAGGAACTAACGGGGGCTACACCTTC.

This clone was observed once. This chain links TRBV7-2 with TRBJ2-2, with TRBD2 matching over 11 bases. The CDR3 is made up of 16 amino acids. Germline trimming cut 3 bases from V and 1 base from J; bases unmatched to any gene: 1. Germline lookup yields CDR1 SGHTA and CDR2 FQGNSA. CDR3 amino acids: CASSFLAGGNTGELFF. CDR3 bases: TGTGCCAGCAGCTTCCTAGCGGGGGGGAACACCGGGGAGCTGTTTTTT. The whole variable domain, remainder taken from reference TRBV7-2 and TRBJ2-2, is GAGVSQSPSNKVTEKGKDVELRCDPISGHTALYWYRQSLGQGLEFLIYFQGNSAPDKSGLPSDRFSAERTGGSVSTLTIQRTQQEDSAVYLCASSFLAGGNTGELFFGEGSRLTVL.

This sequence joins TRBV10-3 and TRBJ1-2; 10 bases map to TRBD1. The CDR3 consists of 14 residues. V lost 10 bases, J lost 6 bases, and 11 bases stayed unmatched. Germline V gene data show CDR1 as ENHRY and CDR2 as SYGVKD. Written as DNA, the CDR3 is TGTGCCACCTTCCCGGGACAGGGGAAAGATGGCTACACCTTC. Encoded protein: CATFPGQGKDGYTF.

The CDR3: CASGGQTFSNQPQHF. CDR3 sequence (DNA): TGTGCCAGCGGGGGGCAAACTTTTAGCAATCAGCCCCAGCATTTT. This chain links TRBV28 with TRBJ1-5; TRBD1 is a possible D gene (6 bases). The CDR3 totals 15 residues. V was pared by 8 bases and J by 0 bases, with 14 bases between. CDR1 is MDHEN, CDR2 SYDVKM, per germline.

This sequence joins TRBV6-6 and TRBJ1-1, with 10 bases aligning to TRBD1. The trim removed 6 bases at V and 11 bases at J, leaving 12 bases unmatched. The CDR3 totals 14 residues. Germline V CDR1 and CDR2: MNHNY, SVGAGI (reference sequence). CDR3 nucleotides: TGTGCCAGCAGCCCCTCGACAGGGGGCCGAACTGCTTTCTTT. Protein: CASSPSTGGRTAFF.

The CDR3, as DNA: TGTGCCAGCAGCAAGGGTAACTATAACTATGGCTACACCTTC. It codes for CASSKGNYNYGYTF. The chain is built from TRBV5-7 and TRBJ1-2, with D uncertain. TRBV5-7 is identified as an open reading frame with a role that is uncertain. The CDR3 contains 14 residues. Trimming took off 4 bases at V and 1 base at J, with 11 bases between the two ends.

The rearrangement links TRBV5-1 to TRBJ1-6; D is undetermined. V gave up 2 bases and J gave up 8 bases, with 14 bases separating them. The germline CDR1 and CDR2 sequences are SGHRS and YFSETQ. The CDR3 covers 15 residues. The CDR3 DNA follows: TGCGCCAGCAGCTTTGGTCCAGGTTCCGATTCACCCCTCCACTTT. Translation: CASSFGPGSDSPLHF.

A few counts support this clone. Because the CDR3 is missing its conserved closing phenylalanine or tryptophan, this is likely a read error. This rearrangement joins TRBV10-3 to TRBJ2-7; D may be TRBD1 (6 bases). The CDR3 consists of 15 residues. The germline CDR1 and CDR2 sequences are ENHRY and SYGVKD. Trimming left V 0 bases short and J 10 bases short, with 19 bases between. CDR3 sequence reads: CAISESGQHEIFQYS. DNA for the CDR3: TGTGCCATCAGTGAGTCTGGACAGCACGAAATCTTCCAGTACTCC.

This sequence joins TRBV7-8 and TRBJ1-2, with TRBD1 matching over 10 bases. The V gene's germline CDR1 is SGHVS and CDR2 FQNEAQ. The CDR3 has 15 residues. Trimming removed 5 bases from V and 9 bases from J; junction bases left unmatched: 12. This CDR3 reads CASSKSPGTGVSYTF. CDR3 in DNA: TGTGCCAGCAGCAAGAGCCCCGGGACAGGGGTCAGCTACACCTTC.

This clone appeared once. This rearrangement joins TRBV7-9 to TRBJ1-4; a weak D match, TRBD1 (5 bases). Germline values: CDR1 SEHNR, CDR2 FQNEAQ (reference sequence). With 3 bases removed from V and 4 bases from J, the gap between germline ends came to 18 bases. The CDR3 covers 17 residues. CDR3 sequence (DNA): TGTGCCAGCAGCTTCTTTTTTGGGGGAGGGATTAATGAAAAACTGTTTTTT. This translates into CASSFFFGGGINEKLFF.

V is TRBV7-2 and J is TRBJ2-1; D is uncertain. This CDR3 spans 15 amino acids. V lost 2 bases, J lost 7 bases, and 15 bases lay in between. The germline V gene encodes CDR1 SGHTA and CDR2 FQGNSA. The chain's CDR3 is CASSLWSGLTNEQFF. In DNA form, the CDR3 reads TGTGCCAGCAGCTTATGGTCGGGCCTTACTAATGAGCAGTTCTTC.